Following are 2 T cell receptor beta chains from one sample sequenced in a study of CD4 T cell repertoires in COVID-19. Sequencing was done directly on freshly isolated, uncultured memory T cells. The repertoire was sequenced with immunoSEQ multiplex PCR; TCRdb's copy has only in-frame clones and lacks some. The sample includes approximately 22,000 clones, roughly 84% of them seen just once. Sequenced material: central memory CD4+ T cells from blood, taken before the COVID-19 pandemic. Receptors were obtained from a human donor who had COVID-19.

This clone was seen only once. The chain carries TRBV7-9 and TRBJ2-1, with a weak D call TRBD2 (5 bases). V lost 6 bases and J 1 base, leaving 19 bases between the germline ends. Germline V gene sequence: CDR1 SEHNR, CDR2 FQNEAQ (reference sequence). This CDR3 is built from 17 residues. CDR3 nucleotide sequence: TGTGCCAGCAGAACCAGTTCCTCGGGCGGGTCCTACAATGAGCAGTTCTTC. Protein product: CASRTSSSGGSYNEQFF.

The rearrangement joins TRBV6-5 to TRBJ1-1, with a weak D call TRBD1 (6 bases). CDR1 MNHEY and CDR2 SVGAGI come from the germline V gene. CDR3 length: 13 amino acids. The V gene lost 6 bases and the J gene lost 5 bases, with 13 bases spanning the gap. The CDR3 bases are TGTGCCAGCAGGCCTCCAGGGGAGACTGAAGCTTTCTTT. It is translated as CASRPPGETEAFF.